The sample holds one count of the clone carrying this TCR beta chain. Its antigen is unidentified. Some clones are missing from TCRdb's copy, which holds only in-frame ones; the method was immunoSEQ multiplex PCR. Of 250,000 to 300,000 clones listed, approximately 87% are singletons. The sample belongs to a study of Ad26.COV2.S vaccination and SARS-CoV-2 variants. Study in general: Enrolled in COV1001, the donor was in the Ad26.COV2.S trial arm, which received the vaccine. Dosing was one shot or two shots 56 days apart.

Study-wide results and caveats: Possibly, TCR breadth and depth analyses underestimated total T cell responses.

Noted treatment: around 19 received Ad26.COV2.S at low or high dose, single or two shots; about 5 received placebo; per-sample allocation not given. Collection of samples fell on day 63 after the first vaccine or placebo injection. In the vaccine, an Ad26 vector expressed the SARS-CoV-2 spike of the Wuhan strain. The CDR3 has 14 residues. CDR1 SGDLS and CDR2 YYNGEE come from the germline V gene. The V end was cut by 5 bases, the J end by 1 base, with 11 bases between. The TCR sequence derives from a person aged 18-60 years who received the Ad26.COV2.S COVID-19 vaccine or a placebo. The gene calls are TRBV9 and TRBJ2-3, with D hard to call. Sample: peripheral blood, taken in a trial of Ad26.COV2.S vaccine versus placebo. The CDR3 DNA sequence: TGTGCCAGCAGTCAGGCGGACCGCACAGATACGCAGTATTTT. Translation gives CASSQADRTDTQYF.